This is a list of T cell receptor beta chains from one sample in a study of cytomegalovirus exposure and HLA in healthy donors. TCRdb's copy holds only in-frame clones and misses some; the assay was immunoSEQ multiplex PCR. Here the sample spans some 50,000 clones, 93% being singletons. Sequenced input: PBMCs. Every receptor here comes from a woman in her late teens or twenties in good health and CMV-seronegative. Both conserved end residues are part of each CDR3. The D gene is left open where the match is weak.

cdr3_aa cdr3_nt j_call d_call v_call
CASSLRQSARGGELFF TGTGCCAGCAGCTTAAGACAATCGGCCCGGGGCGGGGAGCTGTTTTTT TRBJ2-2 . TRBV7-6
CASSEAPGRDNEQFF TGTGCCAGCAGTGAAGCACCGGGAAGGGACAATGAGCAGTTCTTC TRBJ2-1 . TRBV2
CASRPPDSLGNTIYF TGTGCCAGCAGACCCCCGGACAGCCTTGGAAACACCATATATTTT TRBJ1-3 . TRBV6-5
CASSTGGGTDTQYF TGTGCCAGCAGTACAGGGGGGGGCACAGATACGCAGTATTTT TRBJ2-3 . TRBV9
CASSQAGAGQPQHF TGCGCCAGCAGCCAAGCAGGGGCTGGCCAGCCCCAGCATTTT TRBJ1-5 . TRBV4-3
CASSPTGSDGYTF TGCGCCAGCAGCCCGACGGGGTCTGATGGCTACACCTTC TRBJ1-2 . TRBV5-1
CATPRPSRNEKLFF TGTGCCACCCCCCGCCCGTCGAGGAATGAAAAACTGTTTTTT TRBJ1-4 . TRBV25-1
CASRASQNSPLHF TGTGCCAGCCGAGCTAGCCAAAATTCACCCCTCCACTTT TRBJ1-6 . TRBV2
CASSLGVRDSGNTIYF TGTGCCAGCAGCTTGGGAGTTAGGGACTCTGGAAACACCATATATTTT TRBJ1-3 . TRBV7-6
CASSQGTGLNTDTQYF TGTGCCAGCAGCCAAGGGACGGGGTTGAACACAGATACGCAGTATTTT TRBJ2-3 . TRBV14
CASSLSGSYNEQFF TGTGCCAGCAGCCTTAGCGGATCCTACAATGAGCAGTTCTTC TRBJ2-1 . TRBV7-9